A single T cell receptor beta chain is shown here with its context. The clone's antigen remains unknown. Base quality data are lacking; no much larger clone is found one base away. This sample stems from a study of T cell responses to AZD1222 COVID-19 vaccine (dated by TCRdb to the early 2020s). Regarding the study in general: Because spike-specific TCR depth and breadth did not differ between the two schedules, AZD1222 recipients who got a second dose at roughly 4 weeks were pooled with those who got a second dose at roughly 12 weeks. TCR sequencing covered 230 or so trial participants: about 210 given two doses of AZD1222 and about 26 given two doses of MenACWY control vaccine. Trial participants were enrolled into age subgroups of 18-55, 56-69 and 70-plus years, which contained about 150, 27 and 61 TCR-sequenced participants, respectively. Overall results and qualifications from the work: Participants were mostly white British, with more females than males. The authors suggested clonal diversity may have been underestimated. No day 14 peak-response samples were available, so repertoires were characterized only after the peak T cell response. In the small 56-69-year group, the increase in depth fell short of significance, most likely because of low power. Conclusions about previously exposed vaccinees are limited because only six or seven AZD1222 recipients were SARS-CoV-2 seropositive at baseline. Spike-specific TCR breadth and depth rose significantly after two AZD1222 doses compared with day 0 and with MenACWY recipients. Vaccine-associated CD4 TCRs spanned the whole spike protein, with dominant responses in regions 160-218 and 743-854. Reportedly, almost half of the unique spike-specific TCRs recognized epitopes lying outside the regions that are mutated in the B.1.351 and B.1.1.7 variants.

The CDR3 has 14 amino acids, counting the end cysteine and phenylalanine. The CDR3 DNA has 42 bases and is translated from base 1. CDR1 and CDR2 (SGDLS, YYNGEE) derive from the germline V gene. Trimming takes 3 bases off V and 2 bases off J; junction bases not matched to a gene: 5. The CDR3 regions of human TCRbeta chains were subjected to immunosequencing. In the paper's pipeline: TCRs in the repertoires were compared against a reference library of SARS-CoV-2-specific TCRs that had been generated with the MIRA antigen-specificity platform. Breadth was defined as the fraction of unique TCRs that were SARS-CoV-2-associated. Depth was defined as the fraction of total T cells that were SARS-CoV-2-associated. Each spike-specific TCR was assigned to its reactive spike region and to a CD4 or CD8 class using the MIRA data. Log10-transformed breadth and depth values were compared by one-way ANOVA with Sidak's multiple comparisons tests. TCRdb carries this immuneACCESS record with in-frame sequences only. Its versions omit some clonotypes, under half of them owing to an unresolved V gene in the studies checked, with the rest unexplained. V, J and clone size reflect that table, while D and trimming were determined from the DNA. Counted in this sample were 90,000 to 100,000 clones; roughly nine tenths of them appeared once. Around 4% of the sample is in the top ten clones.

The time point label here, explained by the study, means: baseline before first vaccination. Vaccinee samples were obtained from the UK trials COV001 and COV002, which included a single-blind randomized controlled phase 2/3 trial of AZD1222 (ChAdOx1 nCoV-19) in healthy adults. For TCRbeta chain sequencing, PBMC samples from trial participants were taken at day 0 and at day 28 after the second dose. This receptor was identified in an adult in good health. The sample was peripheral blood, taken on day 0 of AZD1222 vaccination. The chain couples TRBV9 to TRBJ2-7; 7 bases in between match TRBD1. For the CDR3, the sequence is CASSAQTGTYEQYF. The nucleotides are TGTGCCAGCAGCGCCCAGACAGGGACCTACGAGCAGTACTTC.